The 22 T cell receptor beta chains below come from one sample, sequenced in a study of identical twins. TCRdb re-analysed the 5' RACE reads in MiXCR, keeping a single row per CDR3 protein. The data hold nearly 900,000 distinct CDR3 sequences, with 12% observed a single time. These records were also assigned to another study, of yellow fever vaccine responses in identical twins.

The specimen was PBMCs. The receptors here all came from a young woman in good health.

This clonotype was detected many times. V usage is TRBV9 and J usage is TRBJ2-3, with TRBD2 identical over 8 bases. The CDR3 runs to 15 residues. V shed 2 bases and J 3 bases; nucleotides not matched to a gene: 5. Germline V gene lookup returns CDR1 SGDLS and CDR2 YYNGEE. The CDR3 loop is CASSVSGGLTDTQYF. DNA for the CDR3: TGTGCCAGCAGCGTCAGCGGGGGCTTAACAGATACGCAGTATTTT.

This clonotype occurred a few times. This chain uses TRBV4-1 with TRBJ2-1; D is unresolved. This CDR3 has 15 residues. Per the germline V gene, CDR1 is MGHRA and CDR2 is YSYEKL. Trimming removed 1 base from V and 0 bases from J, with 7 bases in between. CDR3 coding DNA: TGCGCCAGCAGCCAAGCCCCGGACTCCTACAATGAGCAGTTCTTC. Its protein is CASSQAPDSYNEQFF.

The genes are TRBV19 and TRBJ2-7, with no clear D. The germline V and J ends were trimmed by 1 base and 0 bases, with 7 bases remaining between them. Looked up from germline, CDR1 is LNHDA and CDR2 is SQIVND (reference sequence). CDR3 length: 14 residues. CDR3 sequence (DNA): TGTGCCAGTAGTATAGGTGTGTCCTCCTACGAGCAGTACTTC. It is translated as CASSIGVSSYEQYF.

The DNA for the CDR3 is TGTGCCAGCAGGGAGACAGGGGGCTATGGCTACACCTTC. It codes for CASRETGGYGYTF. The gene calls are TRBV25-1 and TRBJ1-2; 9 nucleotides match TRBD1. The CDR3 runs 13 residues. CDR1 and CDR2 from the germline V gene are MGHDK and SYGVNS. The V segment lost 6 bases and the J segment 4 bases; nucleotides outside the gene matches: 3.

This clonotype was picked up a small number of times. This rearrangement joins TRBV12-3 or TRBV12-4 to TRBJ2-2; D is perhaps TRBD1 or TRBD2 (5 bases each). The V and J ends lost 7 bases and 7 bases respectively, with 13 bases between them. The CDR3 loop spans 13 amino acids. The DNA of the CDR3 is TGTGCCAGCACCAATTTGGGGGTCGGGGAGCTGTTTTTT. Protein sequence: CASTNLGVGELFF.

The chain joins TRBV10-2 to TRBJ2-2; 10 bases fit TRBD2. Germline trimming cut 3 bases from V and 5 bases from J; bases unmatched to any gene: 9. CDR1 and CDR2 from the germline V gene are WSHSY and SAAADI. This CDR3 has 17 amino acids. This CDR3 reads CASSERRLAGDTGELFF. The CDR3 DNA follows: TGCGCCAGCAGTGAAAGAAGGCTAGCGGGAGATACCGGGGAGCTGTTTTTT.

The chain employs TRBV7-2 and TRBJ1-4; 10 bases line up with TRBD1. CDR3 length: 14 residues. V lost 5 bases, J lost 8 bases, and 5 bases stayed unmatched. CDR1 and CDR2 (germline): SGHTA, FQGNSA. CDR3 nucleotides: TGTGCCAGCAGCCGCAGACAGGGGGCGGAAAAACTGTTTTTT. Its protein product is CASSRRQGAEKLFF.

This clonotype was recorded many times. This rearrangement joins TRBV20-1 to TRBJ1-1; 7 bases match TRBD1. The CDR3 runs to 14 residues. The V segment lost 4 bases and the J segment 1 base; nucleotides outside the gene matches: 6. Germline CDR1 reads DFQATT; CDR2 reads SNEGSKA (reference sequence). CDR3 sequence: CSAMETGQNTEAFF. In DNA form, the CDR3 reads TGCAGTGCTATGGAGACAGGGCAGAACACTGAAGCTTTCTTT.

CDR3 in amino acids: CASRSYPGTGPFSGANVLTF. The CDR3 nucleotides are TGTGCCAGCAGGTCCTACCCCGGGACAGGACCTTTTTCTGGGGCCAACGTCCTGACTTTC. The chain is built from TRBV12-3 or TRBV12-4 and TRBJ2-6; 8 nucleotides agree with TRBD1. The trim removed 6 bases at V and 1 base at J, leaving 17 bases unmatched. The length of the CDR3 is 20 residues.

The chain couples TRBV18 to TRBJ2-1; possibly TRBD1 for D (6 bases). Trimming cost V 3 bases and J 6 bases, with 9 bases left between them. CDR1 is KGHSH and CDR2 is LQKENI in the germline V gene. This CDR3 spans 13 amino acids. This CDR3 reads CASSPGQLNEQFF. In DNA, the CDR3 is TGTGCCAGCTCACCCGGACAGCTCAATGAGCAGTTCTTC.

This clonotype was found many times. CDR3 region: CASTYSTGMNTEAFF. The CDR3 nucleotides are TGTGCCAGCACCTATTCAACAGGGATGAACACTGAAGCTTTCTTT. The gene calls are TRBV28 and TRBJ1-1, with TRBD1 as a possible D gene (6 bases). V was pared by 7 bases and J by 0 bases, with 15 bases between. The germline V gene has CDR1 MDHEN and CDR2 SYDVKM. There are 15 residues in the CDR3.

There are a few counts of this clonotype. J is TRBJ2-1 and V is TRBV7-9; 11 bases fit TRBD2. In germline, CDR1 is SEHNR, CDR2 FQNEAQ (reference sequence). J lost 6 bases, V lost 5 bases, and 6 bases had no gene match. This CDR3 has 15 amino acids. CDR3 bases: TGTGCCAGCAGCCCTAGCGGGGGGTTTCCCAATGAGCAGTTCTTC. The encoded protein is CASSPSGGFPNEQFF. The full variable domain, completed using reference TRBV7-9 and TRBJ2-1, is DTGVSQNPRHKITKRGQNVTFRCDPISEHNRLYWYRQTLGQGPEFLTYFQNEAQLEKSRLLSDRFSAERPKGSFSTLEIQRTEQGDSAMYLCASSPSGGFPNEQFFGPGTRLTVL.

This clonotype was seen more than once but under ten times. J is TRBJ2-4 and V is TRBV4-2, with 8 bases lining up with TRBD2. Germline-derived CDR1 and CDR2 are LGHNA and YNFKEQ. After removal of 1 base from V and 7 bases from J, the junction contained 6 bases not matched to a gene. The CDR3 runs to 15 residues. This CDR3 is CASSQGGAGENIQYF. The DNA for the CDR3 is TGTGCCAGCAGCCAAGGGGGAGCGGGAGAGAACATTCAGTACTTC.

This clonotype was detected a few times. The CDR3 DNA is TGTGCCAGCAGTGCACAGGGGGCAGGGACTGAAGCTTTCTTT. Its translation is CASSAQGAGTEAFF. V usage is TRBV12-3 or TRBV12-4 and J usage is TRBJ1-1, with 9 bases that match TRBD1. The trim removed 5 bases at V and 5 bases at J, leaving 6 bases unmatched. CDR3 length equals 14 residues.

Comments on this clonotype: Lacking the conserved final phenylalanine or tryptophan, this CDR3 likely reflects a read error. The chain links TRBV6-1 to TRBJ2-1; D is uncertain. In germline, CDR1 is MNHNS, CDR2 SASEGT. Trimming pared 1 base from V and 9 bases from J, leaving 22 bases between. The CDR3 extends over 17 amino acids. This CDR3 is CASSEEGYKFPKGEQFY. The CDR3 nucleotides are TGTGCCAGCAGTGAAGAAGGGTATAAATTCCCTAAGGGTGAGCAGTTCTAC.

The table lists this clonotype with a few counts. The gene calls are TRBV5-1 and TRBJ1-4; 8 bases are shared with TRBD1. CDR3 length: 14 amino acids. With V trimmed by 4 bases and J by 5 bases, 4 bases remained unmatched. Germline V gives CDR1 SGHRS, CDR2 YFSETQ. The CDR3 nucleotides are TGCGCCAGCAGCCAACAGGGGGGGAATGAAAAACTGTTTTTT. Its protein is CASSQQGGNEKLFF.

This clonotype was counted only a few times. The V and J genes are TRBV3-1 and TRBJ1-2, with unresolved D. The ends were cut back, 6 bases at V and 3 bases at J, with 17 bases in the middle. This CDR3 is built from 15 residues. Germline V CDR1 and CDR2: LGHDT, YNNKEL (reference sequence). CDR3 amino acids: CASSLAASHDYGYTF. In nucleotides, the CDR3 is TGTGCCAGCAGTCTTGCGGCCTCACATGACTATGGCTACACCTTC.

CDR3: CATSDRRVFYEQYF. The CDR3 DNA reads TGTGCCACCAGTGACCGGCGGGTCTTCTACGAGCAGTACTTC. V is TRBV24-1 and J is TRBJ2-7; tentatively, D is TRBD2 (5 bases). The germline gives CDR1 KGHDR, CDR2 SFDVKD. Trimming pared 4 bases from V and 3 bases from J, leaving 12 bases between. There are 14 residues in the CDR3.

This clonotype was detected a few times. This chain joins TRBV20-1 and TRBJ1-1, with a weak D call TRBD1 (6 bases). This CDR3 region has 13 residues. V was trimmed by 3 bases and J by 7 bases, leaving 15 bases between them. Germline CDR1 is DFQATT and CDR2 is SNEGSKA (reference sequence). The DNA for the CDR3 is TGCAGTGCTAGGGGCCCAACAGGGTTTGAAGCTTTCTTT. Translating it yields CSARGPTGFEAFF.

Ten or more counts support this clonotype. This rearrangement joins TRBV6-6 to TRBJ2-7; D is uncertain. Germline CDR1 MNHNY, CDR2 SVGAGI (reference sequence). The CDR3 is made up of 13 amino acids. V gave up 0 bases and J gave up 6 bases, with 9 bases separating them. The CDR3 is CASSYSSGTEQYV. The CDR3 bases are TGTGCCAGCAGTTACTCTTCGGGCACCGAGCAGTACGTC.

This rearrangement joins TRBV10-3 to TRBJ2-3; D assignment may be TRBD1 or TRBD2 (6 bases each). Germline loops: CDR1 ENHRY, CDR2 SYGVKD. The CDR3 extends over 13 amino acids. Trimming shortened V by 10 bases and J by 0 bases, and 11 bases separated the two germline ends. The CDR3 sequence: CATRGLSTDTQYF. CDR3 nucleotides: TGTGCCACCCGGGGGCTGAGCACAGATACGCAGTATTTT.

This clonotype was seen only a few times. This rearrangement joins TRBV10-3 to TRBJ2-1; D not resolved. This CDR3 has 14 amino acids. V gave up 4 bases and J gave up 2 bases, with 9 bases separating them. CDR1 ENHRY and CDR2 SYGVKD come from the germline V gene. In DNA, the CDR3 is TGTGCCATCAGTGGTTCGATTACCTACAATGAGCAGTTCTTC. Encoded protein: CAISGSITYNEQFF.